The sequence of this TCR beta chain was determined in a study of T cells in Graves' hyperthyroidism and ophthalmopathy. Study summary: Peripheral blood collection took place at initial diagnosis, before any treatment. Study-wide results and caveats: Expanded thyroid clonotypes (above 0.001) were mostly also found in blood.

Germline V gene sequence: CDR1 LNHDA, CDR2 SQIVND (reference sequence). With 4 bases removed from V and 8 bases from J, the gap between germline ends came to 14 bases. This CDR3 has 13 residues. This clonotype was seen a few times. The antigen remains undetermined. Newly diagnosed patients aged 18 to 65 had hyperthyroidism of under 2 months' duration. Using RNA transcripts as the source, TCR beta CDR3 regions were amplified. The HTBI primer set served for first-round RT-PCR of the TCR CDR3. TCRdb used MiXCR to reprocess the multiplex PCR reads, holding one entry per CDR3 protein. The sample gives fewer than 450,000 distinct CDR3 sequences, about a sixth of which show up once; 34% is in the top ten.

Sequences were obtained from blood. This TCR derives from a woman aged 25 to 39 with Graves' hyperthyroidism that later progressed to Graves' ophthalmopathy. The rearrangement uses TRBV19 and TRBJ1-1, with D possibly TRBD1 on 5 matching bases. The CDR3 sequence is CASSKQGTREAFF. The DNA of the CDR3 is TGTGCCAGTAGTAAGCAGGGAACCCGCGAAGCTTTCTTT.